The rows below give T cell receptor beta chains drawn from one sample of a study of T-cell reconstitution after alpha-beta-depleted transplantation in children. One entry per CDR3 protein, called by TCRdb with MiXCR from the PCR reads. Among roughly 82,000 distinct CDR3 sequences listed, over 12% were seen once. The material sequenced was PBMCs, mostly from graft donor cells, taken 180 days after TCRalphabeta/CD19-depleted stem cell transplant. These receptors were collected from a male patient between 2 and 15 years old who had a stem cell transplant for acute lymphoblastic leukemia, so the T cells may come from the graft donor. CDR3s include the opening cysteine and the closing phenylalanine or tryptophan. The order of the fields is J gene, D gene, V gene, clone size, CDR3 DNA, CDR3 protein. D genes are given only for firm matches. Size is stated for part of the rows, as once, few or many counts, or as a class when the clone is expanded.

J: TRBJ2-1; D: TRBD1; V: TRBV6-5; size: NA; DNA: TGTGCCAGCAGTTACCTCAGGGGGCTCTCCTACAATGAGCAGTTCTTC; CDR3: CASSYLRGLSYNEQFF
J: TRBJ1-2; D: NA; V: TRBV7-2; size: many; DNA: TGTGCCAGCAGCCCTAGCAGGGGCTATGGCTACACCTTC; CDR3: CASSPSRGYGYTF
J: TRBJ1-1; D: NA; V: TRBV9; size: many; DNA: TGTGCCAGCAGCACCGGCGGGGGGACTGAAGCTTTCTTT; CDR3: CASSTGGGTEAFF
J: TRBJ1-5; D: NA; V: TRBV12-3/TRBV12-4; size: many; DNA: TGTGCCAGCAGTTACAGGGCTGTGAATCAGCCCCAGCATTTT; CDR3: CASSYRAVNQPQHF
J: TRBJ1-4; D: NA; V: TRBV28; size: few; DNA: TGTGCCAGCAGTTTATTCTTAAATGAAAAACTGTTTTTT; CDR3: CASSLFLNEKLFF
J: TRBJ1-5; D: NA; V: TRBV28; size: many; DNA: TGTGCCAGCAGTTTAAGGCAAATCAATCAGCCCCAGCATTTT; CDR3: CASSLRQINQPQHF
J: TRBJ2-7; D: NA; V: TRBV7-3; size: NA; DNA: TGTGTCGGTCGCGTCGCAGAGACCTACGAGCAGTACTTC; CDR3: CVGRVAETYEQYF
J: TRBJ2-7; D: NA; V: TRBV25-1; size: NA; DNA: TGTGCCAGCGGGAATGAGGGGGTTGGCCCCTACGAGCAGTACTTC; CDR3: CASGNEGVGPYEQYF
J: TRBJ1-1; D: TRBD1; V: TRBV5-1; size: many; DNA: TGCGCCAGCAGCCGGGACAGGGGGTTGAACACTGAAGCTTTCTTT; CDR3: CASSRDRGLNTEAFF
J: TRBJ2-7; D: TRBD1; V: TRBV11-2; size: few; DNA: TGTGCCAGCAGCCCCACCGGGACAGGGGTCTACGAGCAGTACTTC; CDR3: CASSPTGTGVYEQYF
J: TRBJ2-7; D: TRBD1; V: TRBV7-9; size: few; DNA: TGTGCCAGCAGCTTAACCGGGACAGGTTCCCTTGCCTACGAGCAGTACTTC; CDR3: CASSLTGTGSLAYEQYF
J: TRBJ2-7; D: TRBD2; V: TRBV6-1; size: NA; DNA: TGTGCCAGCAAACCAGCGGGATTCCCCTACGAGCAGTACTTC; CDR3: CASKPAGFPYEQYF
J: TRBJ2-3; D: TRBD2; V: TRBV27; size: few; DNA: TGTGCCAGCAGCCCAAGGCCCGGACTAGCGGGGGGGCCAAAAGATACGCAGTATTTT; CDR3: CASSPRPGLAGGPKDTQYF
J: TRBJ2-6; D: TRBD1; V: TRBV5-6; size: NA; DNA: TGTGCCAGCAGCTCTCCAAGGGACAGTTTACTCTCTGGGGCCAACGTCCTGACTTTC; CDR3: CASSSPRDSLLSGANVLTF
J: TRBJ2-7; D: NA; V: TRBV7-2; size: NA; DNA: TGTGCCAGCAGCTTATTCAGCTCCACGGAGCAGTACTTC; CDR3: CASSLFSSTEQYF
J: TRBJ1-3; D: NA; V: TRBV9; size: NA; DNA: TGTGCCAGCAGCGAGAGAGGAAACACCATATATTTT; CDR3: CASSERGNTIYF
J: TRBJ1-5; D: NA; V: TRBV7-8; size: NA; DNA: TGTGCCAGCAGAAAAAGGACTAGGGGCAATCAGCCCCAGCATTTT; CDR3: CASRKRTRGNQPQHF
J: TRBJ2-1; D: TRBD1; V: TRBV7-9; size: many; DNA: TGTGCCAGCAGCGTCCGACAGGGGGCGTGGAATGAGCAGTTCTTC; CDR3: CASSVRQGAWNEQFF
J: TRBJ2-4; D: NA; V: TRBV18; size: NA; DNA: TGTGCCAGCTCACCACAAGGGAAACTAGCCAAAAACATTCAGTACTTC; CDR3: CASSPQGKLAKNIQYF
J: TRBJ2-3; D: NA; V: TRBV27; size: large; DNA: TGTGCCAGCAGTTCGCTGGGCCCGGCCCACACAGATACGCAGTATTTT; CDR3: CASSSLGPAHTDTQYF
J: TRBJ2-1; D: NA; V: TRBV27; size: NA; DNA: TGTGCCAGCACCCTTCGGGCCACCTACAATGAGCAGCTCTTC; CDR3: CASTLRATYNEQLF
J: TRBJ2-4; D: TRBD1; V: TRBV7-6; size: few; DNA: TGTGCCAGCAGCCAAACCGGGACAGCTATTCAGTACTTC; CDR3: CASSQTGTAIQYF
J: TRBJ2-7; D: TRBD2; V: TRBV7-2; size: NA; DNA: TGTGCCAGCAGCGCCGGGACTAGCGTTACCTACGAGCAGTACTTC; CDR3: CASSAGTSVTYEQYF
J: TRBJ2-4; D: NA; V: TRBV2; size: NA; DNA: TGTGCCAGCATAGGGGAAAAAAACATTCAGTACTTC; CDR3: CASIGEKNIQYF
J: TRBJ2-3; D: NA; V: TRBV18; size: few; DNA: TGTGCCAGCTCACCCCTTGACGCTTACGCCACGCAGTATTTT; CDR3: CASSPLDAYATQYF
J: TRBJ2-1; D: TRBD1; V: TRBV7-3; size: few; DNA: TGTGCCAGCAGCTTAACAAGGGACAGGGAGCAGTTCTTC; CDR3: CASSLTRDREQFF
J: TRBJ2-7; D: TRBD2; V: TRBV28; size: NA; DNA: TGTGCCAGCAGTTTGGCTAGCGGGGGCCCCTACGAGCAGTACTTC; CDR3: CASSLASGGPYEQYF
J: TRBJ2-3; D: NA; V: TRBV28; size: NA; DNA: TGTGCCAGCAGTTTTTTGGGCATTAGCACAGATACGCAGTATTTT; CDR3: CASSFLGISTDTQYF
J: TRBJ2-6; D: NA; V: TRBV27; size: many; DNA: TGTGCCAGCAGTTCCGACACGACTGGGGCCAACGTCCTGACTTTC; CDR3: CASSSDTTGANVLTF
J: TRBJ1-6; D: TRBD1; V: TRBV6-5; size: few; DNA: TGTGCCAGCAGTTCAACCTGGACAGGGAATTCACCCCTCCACTTT; CDR3: CASSSTWTGNSPLHF
J: TRBJ2-6; D: NA; V: TRBV24-1; size: few; DNA: TGTGCCACCAGTGATCGACGGGTCTCTGGGGCCAACGTCCTGACTTTC; CDR3: CATSDRRVSGANVLTF
J: TRBJ2-7; D: TRBD2; V: TRBV27; size: NA; DNA: TGTGCCAGCAGTCTCCTAACGGGAGGCTACGAGCAGTACTTC; CDR3: CASSLLTGGYEQYF
J: TRBJ2-3; D: NA; V: TRBV7-2; size: few; DNA: TGTGCCAGCAGCTTAGGGCGGCGAAAAGATACGCAGTATTTT; CDR3: CASSLGRRKDTQYF
J: TRBJ1-2; D: TRBD1; V: TRBV10-3; size: few; DNA: TGTGCCGCCGAGGAGGGACAGGGAGATTATGGCTACACCTTC; CDR3: CAAEEGQGDYGYTF
J: TRBJ2-1; D: NA; V: TRBV9; size: few; DNA: TGTGCCAGCAGCCCAGAAGGCACCGGCTCCTACAATGAGCAGTTCTTC; CDR3: CASSPEGTGSYNEQFF
J: TRBJ2-1; D: NA; V: TRBV6-2/TRBV6-3; size: many; DNA: TGTGCCAGCAGTTACTCGGCCCCCCGGGTCCTTAATGAGCAGTTCTTC; CDR3: CASSYSAPRVLNEQFF
J: TRBJ1-4; D: NA; V: TRBV11-2; size: few; DNA: TGTGCCAGCAGCCCGCCAATGGGCGCCCTTAATGAAAAACTGTTTTTT; CDR3: CASSPPMGALNEKLFF
J: TRBJ1-6; D: NA; V: TRBV5-5; size: few; DNA: TGTGCCAGCAGTCTACAGAAAATCTATAATTCACCCCTCCACTTT; CDR3: CASSLQKIYNSPLHF
J: TRBJ2-5; D: TRBD1; V: TRBV5-6; size: NA; DNA: TGTGCCAGCAGCTACCGGACAGGGAGGAGGGAGACCCAGTACTTC; CDR3: CASSYRTGRRETQYF
J: TRBJ2-7; D: NA; V: TRBV7-9; size: NA; DNA: TGTGCCAGCAGCTTAGCTGGCAGGGTCTACGAGCAGTACTTC; CDR3: CASSLAGRVYEQYF
J: TRBJ2-2; D: TRBD1; V: TRBV7-2; size: few; DNA: TGTGCCAGCAGCCCGAGGACAGGGACCGGGGAGCTGTTTTTT; CDR3: CASSPRTGTGELFF
J: TRBJ2-5; D: NA; V: TRBV7-9; size: NA; DNA: TGTGCCAGCAGCCGAATGGAGACCCAGTACTTC; CDR3: CASSRMETQYF
J: TRBJ2-1; D: NA; V: TRBV5-6; size: few; DNA: TGTGCCAGCAACCGCAGGTTGAGCTCCTACAATGAGCAGTTCTTC; CDR3: CASNRRLSSYNEQFF
J: TRBJ2-7; D: TRBD2; V: TRBV20-1; size: NA; DNA: TGCAGTGCGAGACTAGCGGGGGTCTACGAGCAGTACTTC; CDR3: CSARLAGVYEQYF
J: TRBJ1-6; D: NA; V: TRBV7-7; size: NA; DNA: TGTGCTAGGTGCGGGAGTGCGGACAAAACGGGGTCACCCCTCCACTTT; CDR3: CARCGSADKTGSPLHF
J: TRBJ2-1; D: NA; V: TRBV7-3; size: few; DNA: TGTGCCAGCAGCTCCTGGCAGGGGAGAAATGAGCAGTTCTTC; CDR3: CASSSWQGRNEQFF
J: TRBJ1-6; D: NA; V: TRBV11-3; size: few; DNA: TGTGCCAGCTCGAGGGATAATTCACCCCTCCACTTT; CDR3: CASSRDNSPLHF
J: TRBJ2-7; D: TRBD1; V: TRBV5-1; size: few; DNA: TGCGCCAGCAGCCGAAATCCGGGACAGGGATCCTACGAGCAGTACTTC; CDR3: CASSRNPGQGSYEQYF